This T cell receptor (beta chain) originates from a study of blood T cell repertoires in COVID-19. The wider study: Acute-phase and convalescent COVID-19 samples originated in the United States, Italy and Spain. PBMCs, B-cell-depleted T cells, or T cells were the source of the cDNA or gDNA that made up the material.

As originally analysed: Amplified reference gene primers provided the basis for estimating nucleated cell counts. The assay was immunoSEQ multiplex PCR, and TCRdb's table has in-frame clones only and misses some. V and J calls plus clone size are reproduced from that table; the DNA served to infer D and trimming. The sample includes 200,000 to 300,000 clones, approximately 86% of them seen just once. Germline assignment: CDR1 SQVTM and CDR2 ANQGSEA. The CDR3 consists of 14 residues. V was clipped by 2 bases and J by 9 bases, with 17 bases between them. This chain connects TRBV29-1 to TRBJ2-1, with D unclear. The origin of this receptor is a woman in her thirties who had recovered from COVID-19. Sequenced input: peripheral blood. The CDR3 coding sequence is TGCAGCGTTGAATCCCCCCCGAGGCGGAGTGAGCAGTTCTTC. It encodes CSVESPPRRSEQFF.